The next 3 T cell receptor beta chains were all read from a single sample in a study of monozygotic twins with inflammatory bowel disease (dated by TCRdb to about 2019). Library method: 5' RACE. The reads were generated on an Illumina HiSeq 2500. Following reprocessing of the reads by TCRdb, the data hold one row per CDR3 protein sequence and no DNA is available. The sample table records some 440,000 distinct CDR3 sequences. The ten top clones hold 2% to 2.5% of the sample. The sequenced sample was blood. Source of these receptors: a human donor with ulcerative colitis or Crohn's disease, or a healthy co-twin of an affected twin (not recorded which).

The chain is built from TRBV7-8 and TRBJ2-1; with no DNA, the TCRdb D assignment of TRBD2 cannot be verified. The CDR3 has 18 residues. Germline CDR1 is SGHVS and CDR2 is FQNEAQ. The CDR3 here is CASSFLGLAGGGYNEQFF.

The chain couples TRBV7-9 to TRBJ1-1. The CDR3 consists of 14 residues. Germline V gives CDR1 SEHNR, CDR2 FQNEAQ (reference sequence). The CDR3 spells CASSQTLASTEAFF. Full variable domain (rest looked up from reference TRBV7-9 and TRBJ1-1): DTGVSQNPRHKITKRGQNVTFRCDPISEHNRLYWYRQTLGQGPEFLTYFQNEAQLEKSRLLSDRFSAERPKGSFSTLEIQRTEQGDSAMYLCASSQTLASTEAFFGQGTRLTVV.

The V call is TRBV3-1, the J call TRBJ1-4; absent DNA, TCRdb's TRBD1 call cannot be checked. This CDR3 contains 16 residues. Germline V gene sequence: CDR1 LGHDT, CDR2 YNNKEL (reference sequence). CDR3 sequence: CASSRREGTTNEKLFF. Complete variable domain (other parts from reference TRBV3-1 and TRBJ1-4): DTAVSQTPKYLVTQMGNDKSIKCEQNLGHDTMYWYKQDSKKFLKIMFSYNNKELIINETVPNRFSPKSPDKAHLNLHINSLELGDSAVYFCASSRREGTTNEKLFFGSGTQLSVL.